This T cell receptor beta chain derives from a study of blood T cell repertoires in COVID-19. Turning to the study itself: T cells, B-cell-depleted T cells, or PBMCs supplied cDNA or gDNA.

Generated by immunoSEQ multiplex PCR, the TCRdb table keeps only in-frame clones and is missing some. This table has roughly 150,000 clones, under 95% appearing once. This CDR3 has 16 amino acids. Germline V gene lookup returns CDR1 SGHNT and CDR2 YYREEE (reference sequence). V shed 4 bases and J shed 9 bases, with 23 bases lying between them. This sequence originates from a man between 18 and 29 years old with COVID-19, enrolled during active disease. The J gene is TRBJ2-1, the V gene TRBV5-4; the D gene is possibly TRBD2 (6 bases). The source material was peripheral blood. CDR3 residues: CASSGYGGKVLGEQFF. Here the CDR3 DNA reads TGTGCCAGCAGCGGCTATGGCGGGAAAGTATTAGGTGAGCAGTTCTTC.